Following are 12 T cell receptor beta chains from one sample sequenced in a study of blood T cell repertoires in COVID-19. Sequencing was performed with immunoSEQ multiplex PCR; in TCRdb, only in-frame clones are kept and a portion is missing. The data show about 320,000 clones, 80% to 90% seen once. Sample: peripheral blood. The receptors were sampled from a man aged 18 to 30 who had recovered from COVID-19.

The chain couples TRBV6-4 to TRBJ1-2, with D possibly matching TRBD1 (5 bases). The CDR3 is 14 residues long. CDR1 MRHNA and CDR2 SNTAGT come from the germline V gene. V lost 2 bases to trimming and J lost 2 bases, with 9 bases between them. The DNA for the CDR3 is TGTGCCAGCAGTGACAGTGGGGGGAACTATGGCTACACCTTC. This sequence encodes CASSDSGGNYGYTF.

J is TRBJ2-2 and V is TRBV25-1, with D maybe TRBD1 (6 bases). Germline CDR1 is MGHDK and CDR2 is SYGVNS. The CDR3 spans 14 residues. V was trimmed by 2 bases and J by 5 bases, leaving 9 bases between them. CDR3 nucleotide sequence: TGTGCCAGCAGTGAAGGGGGCGGAACCGGGGAGCTGTTTTTT. This codes for CASSEGGGTGELFF.

This chain joins TRBV28 and TRBJ2-5; D remains unclear. Trimming stripped 6 bases from V and 1 base from J, with 9 bases between. This CDR3 spans 13 amino acids. CDR1 is MDHEN, CDR2 SYDVKM, per germline. The CDR3 loop is CASSHPGQETQYF. Written as DNA, the CDR3 is TGTGCCAGCAGCCACCCCGGCCAAGAGACCCAGTACTTC.

CDR3 sequence reads: CASSRDRGLYEQYF. The CDR3 region has the DNA TGTGCCAGCAGCCGGGACAGGGGGTTGTACGAGCAGTACTTC. This sequence joins TRBV6-5 and TRBJ2-7, with 11 positions matching TRBD1. Germline values: CDR1 MNHEY, CDR2 SVGAGI. This CDR3 region has 14 residues. V dropped 6 bases and J dropped 4; count of bases not matched to a gene: 5.

This chain connects TRBV19 to TRBJ2-7, with TRBD1 matching over 7 bases. V was pared by 6 bases and J by 2 bases, with 7 bases of the junction left unmatched. Germline V lookup: CDR1 LNHDA, CDR2 SQIVND (reference sequence). This CDR3 spans 14 amino acids. CDR3 bases: TGTGCCAGTAGCCCCTTGACAGGGACCTACGAGCAGTACTTC. It specifies CASSPLTGTYEQYF.

This clone was found once. The rearrangement joins TRBV9 to TRBJ2-1; 9 positions match TRBD2. The CDR3 totals 15 residues. Trimming took 6 bases from V and 4 from J; bases not matched to a gene: 8. In germline, CDR1 is SGDLS, CDR2 YYNGEE. The CDR3 spells CASTTAGGPYNEQFF. The CDR3 DNA reads TGTGCCAGCACCACCGCGGGAGGGCCTTACAATGAGCAGTTCTTC.

CDR3 loop: CASSRGGATNEKLFF. The CDR3, as DNA: TGTGCCAGCAGCCGGGGAGGTGCAACTAATGAAAAACTGTTTTTT. V and J are TRBV6-5 and TRBJ1-4; D uncertain. The CDR3 is 15 residues long. Trimming left V 6 bases short and J 0 bases short, with 11 bases between. From germline, CDR1 is MNHEY and CDR2 SVGAGI.

This chain uses TRBV24-1 with TRBJ1-3, with 8 bases lining up with TRBD1. Trimming removed 1 base from V and 5 bases from J; junction bases left unmatched: 6. The CDR3 totals 16 residues. The V gene's germline CDR1 is KGHDR and CDR2 SFDVKD. The CDR3, as DNA: TGTGCCACCAGTGATTTTGGACAGGGAATAAGAAACACCATATATTTT. It codes for CATSDFGQGIRNTIYF.

This clone came up a few times. The rearrangement uses TRBV29-1 and TRBJ2-1; TRBD2 agrees at 8 bases. The CDR3 length is 15 residues. V gave up 8 bases and J gave up 0 bases; unmatched junction bases: 9. Germline loops: CDR1 SQVTM, CDR2 ANQGSEA. DNA for the CDR3: TGCAGCATCGGGGGGGGATTTCGCTCCTACAATGAGCAGTTCTTC. This sequence encodes CSIGGGFRSYNEQFF.

V and J are TRBV28 and TRBJ2-1, with 7 bases fitting TRBD1. CDR3 length: 13 amino acids. Germline CDR1 is MDHEN and CDR2 is SYDVKM. The V and J ends lost 5 bases and 6 bases, in that order; junction bases with no gene match: 4. The CDR3 region is CASSRGGFNEQFF. The CDR3 coding sequence is TGTGCCAGCAGTCGAGGGGGCTTCAATGAGCAGTTCTTC. Based on the CDR3 plus reference TRBV28 and TRBJ2-1, the full variable domain is DVKVTQSSRYLVKRTGEKVFLECVQDMDHENMFWYRQDPGLGLRLIYFSYDVKMKEKGDIPEGYSVSREKKERFSLILESASTNQTSMYLCASSRGGFNEQFFGPGTRLTVL.

This chain joins TRBV5-1 and TRBJ2-2; TRBD2 aligns across 8 bases. This CDR3 has 17 residues. In germline, CDR1 is SGHRS, CDR2 YFSETQ. J lost 6 bases, V lost 0 bases, and 10 bases had no gene match. The CDR3, as DNA: TGCGCCAGCAGCTTGGAATACGGGACTAGTGTCTCCGGGGAGCTGTTTTTT. Protein sequence: CASSLEYGTSVSGELFF.

The gene calls are TRBV6-1 and TRBJ1-3; 8 bases are a match to TRBD1. Trimming took 2 bases from V and 5 from J; bases not matched to a gene: 8. The CDR3 runs 16 residues. Germline CDR1 is MNHNS and CDR2 is SASEGT. The CDR3 DNA follows: TGTGCCAGCAGTGAAACGGGACAGGAGAGAAGAAACACCATATATTTT. Protein sequence: CASSETGQERRNTIYF.